One sample yielded the 7 T cell receptor beta chains listed below, sequenced in a study of T cells in Graves' hyperthyroidism and ophthalmopathy. Researchers amplified the TCR beta CDR3 regions from RNA transcripts. The TCR CDR3 first-round RT-PCR relied on the HTBI primer set. From the multiplex PCR reads, TCRdb called clonotypes with MiXCR, one entry per CDR3 protein. The sample contains hundreds of thousands of distinct CDR3 sequences, about 14% of which appear only once. The sequenced sample was blood. The receptors derive from a middle-aged woman with Graves' ophthalmopathy.

The sample holds many counts of this clonotype. The rearrangement joins TRBV19 to TRBJ1-2; 8 positions match TRBD1. CDR3 length equals 16 residues. The V gene's germline CDR1 is LNHDA and CDR2 SQIVND (reference sequence). The V gene end was trimmed by 2 bases and the J gene end by 4 bases; junction bases not matched to a gene: 9. Written as DNA, the CDR3 is TGTGCCAGTAGTATATCCCCCCAGGGGGCCCTCTATGGCTACACCTTC. Encoded protein: CASSISPQGALYGYTF. Variable domain in full (rest from reference TRBV19 and TRBJ1-2): DGGITQSPKYLFRKEGQNVTLSCEQNLNHDAMYWYRQDPGQGLRLIYYSQIVNDFQKGDIAEGYSVSREKKESFPLTVTSAQKNPTAFYLCASSISPQGALYGYTFGSGTRLTVV.

This clonotype has at least ten counts. Just one base apart from a much larger clone, this may be a read error. The chain has TRBV27 and TRBJ1-2; a possible D gene is TRBD1 (6 bases). The CDR3 loop spans 13 amino acids. The germline CDR1 and CDR2 sequences are MNHEY and SMNVEV (reference sequence). Trimming removed 11 bases at V and 0 bases at J, with 13 bases between. CDR3 protein: CAGGQQANYGYTF. CDR3 bases: TGTGCCGGCGGACAGCAAGCTAACTATGGCTACACCTTC.

This clonotype was seen many times. V gene TRBV7-2 combines with J gene TRBJ2-7; D remains unclear. This CDR3 contains 12 residues. The V gene's germline CDR1 is SGHTA and CDR2 FQGNSA. V lost 1 base and J lost 5, with 6 bases in between. The CDR3 bases are TGTGCCAGCAGCTTAGTACCTAACGAGCAGTACTTC. Protein product: CASSLVPNEQYF.

This clonotype appeared many times. The chain couples TRBV10-3 to TRBJ2-2; D unclear. Germline V gene lookup returns CDR1 ENHRY and CDR2 SYGVKD. Trimming left V 4 bases short and J 7 bases short, with 19 bases between. The CDR3 extends over 16 amino acids. The CDR3 protein is CAISGVGLEGGGELFF. For the CDR3, the DNA is TGTGCCATCAGTGGAGTCGGGCTAGAAGGCGGCGGGGAGCTGTTTTTT.

This clonotype was seen repeatedly, ten times or more. CDR3 loop: CASSGGVAGGLETQYF. CDR3 bases: TGTGCCAGCAGTGGAGGCGTCGCGGGAGGTCTAGAGACCCAGTACTTC. V gene TRBV6-1 combines with J gene TRBJ2-5; 8 positions match TRBD2. V dropped 4 bases and J dropped 4; count of bases not matched to a gene: 11. The CDR3 covers 16 residues. CDR1 and CDR2 (germline): MNHNS, SASEGT.

This clonotype appeared many times. The J gene is TRBJ2-5, the V gene TRBV12-3 or TRBV12-4; 9 nucleotides match TRBD1. The CDR3 consists of 13 residues. The junction had 1 base not matched to a gene; V was cut back by 4 bases and J by 4 bases. The CDR3 reads CASSSTGGETQYF. Here the CDR3 DNA reads TGTGCCAGCAGTTCGACAGGGGGAGAGACCCAGTACTTC.

Ten or more counts support this clonotype. V gene TRBV6-2 or TRBV6-3 combines with J gene TRBJ2-6, with 8 bases matching TRBD1. CDR3 length: 18 amino acids. Germline loops: CDR1 MNHEY, CDR2 SVGEGT. The junction had 10 bases not matched to a gene; V was cut back by 6 bases and J by 0 bases. CDR3 DNA sequence: TGTGCCAGCAGCCCCTGGACAGGGAAAAGCTCTGGGGCCAACGTCCTGACTTTC. The encoded protein is CASSPWTGKSSGANVLTF.